Below are 14 T cell receptor beta chains sequenced from a single sample in a study. TCRdb itself ran the 5' RACE reads through MiXCR, one entry per CDR3 protein. The data hold tens of thousands of distinct CDR3 sequences, with 28% observed a single time. Material: tumor-infiltrating memory CD4+ T cells sorted from the breast tumor. Sample subset: memory CD4+ T cells, CD4+CD45RO+CD25-. The receptor source for this set is a female donor with breast cancer.

This clonotype has a handful of counts. V and J are TRBV5-1 and TRBJ2-7, with 10 bases identical to TRBD1. Germline assignment: CDR1 SGHRS and CDR2 YFSETQ. This CDR3 has 15 amino acids. The V segment lost 3 bases and the J segment 6 bases; nucleotides outside the gene matches: 9. The CDR3 region is CASSSDTGTGVEQYF. DNA for the CDR3: TGCGCCAGCAGCTCTGACACCGGGACAGGGGTCGAGCAGTACTTC.

This clonotype occurred a few times. The gene calls are TRBV29-1 and TRBJ2-7; a possible D gene is TRBD2 (6 bases). V dropped 4 bases and J dropped 3 bases, with 25 bases sitting between them. This CDR3 is 17 amino acids long. Germline V gene sequence: CDR1 SQVTM, CDR2 ANQGSEA. This CDR3 is CSVVSRSFGDSGYEQYF. The CDR3 coding sequence is TGCAGCGTTGTGTCGAGGTCGTTCGGGGACTCGGGCTACGAGCAGTACTTC.

Regarding this clonotype: A read error may explain this, as a much larger clone is one base away. The rearrangement joins TRBV20-1 to TRBJ2-4, with D perhaps assigned TRBD1 or TRBD2 (5 bases each). The V gene's germline CDR1 is DFQATT and CDR2 SNEGSKA (reference sequence). The CDR3 has 14 amino acids. CDR3 in DNA: TGCAGGGCTAGCATCTTAGGGGTAGAAAACATTCAGTACTTC. Translating gives CRASILGVENIQYF.

In this sample, this clonotype turned up many times. This chain links TRBV7-2 with TRBJ2-1, with TRBD2 matching 9 bases. Germline-derived CDR1 and CDR2 are SGHTA and FQGNSA. The CDR3 loop spans 15 amino acids. Unmatched junction bases numbered 6, after V lost 5 bases and J lost 4 bases. The CDR3 DNA follows: TGTGCCAGCAGCATGGGGACTAGCTGGTACAATGAGCAGTTCTTC. Residues: CASSMGTSWYNEQFF. The full variable domain, its missing parts supplied by reference TRBV7-2 and TRBJ2-1, is GAGVSQSPSNKVTEKGKDVELRCDPISGHTALYWYRQSLGQGLEFLIYFQGNSAPDKSGLPSDRFSAERTGGSVSTLTIQRTQQEDSAVYLCASSMGTSWYNEQFFGPGTRLTVL.

This clonotype was seen a handful of times. The chain links TRBV5-1 to TRBJ2-5, with D perhaps TRBD1 or TRBD2 (6 bases each). CDR1 and CDR2 (germline): SGHRS, YFSETQ. CDR3 length: 15 residues. The germline V and J ends were trimmed by 4 bases and 1 base, with 14 bases remaining between them. The CDR3 region has the DNA TGCGCCAGCAGCATCCTTCGGGGGCCCCAAGAGACCCAGTACTTC. It specifies CASSILRGPQETQYF.

At least ten counts were recorded for this clonotype. The chain couples TRBV7-9 to TRBJ2-1, with 7 bases identical to TRBD1. V shed 2 bases and J 8 bases; nucleotides not matched to a gene: 0. The CDR3 is 12 residues long. Germline CDR1 is SEHNR and CDR2 is FQNEAQ (reference sequence). The DNA for the CDR3 is TGTGCCAGCAGCTTAACAGGGGATGAGCAGTTCTTC. Translating gives CASSLTGDEQFF.

This chain connects TRBV5-1 to TRBJ2-3; 7 bases line up with TRBD1. Germline V gene lookup returns CDR1 SGHRS and CDR2 YFSETQ. J lost 6 bases, V lost 5 bases, and 12 bases had no gene match. The CDR3 spans 15 residues. The CDR3 DNA follows: TGCGCCAGCAGAGGGGGCAGGGACATCCTGGATACGCAGTATTTT. Translating gives CASRGGRDILDTQYF.

The chain carries TRBV6-5 and TRBJ2-7; D is possibly TRBD1 (6 bases). The CDR3 has 12 residues. Germline assignment: CDR1 MNHEY and CDR2 SVGAGI. V was pared by 4 bases and J by 3 bases, with 7 bases between. The CDR3, as DNA: TGTGCCAGCAGTTCGGACAGCTACGAGCAGTACTTC. Translating gives CASSSDSYEQYF.

The V gene is TRBV9, the J gene TRBJ1-6; D may be TRBD1 (5 bases). The CDR3 loop spans 14 amino acids. The V end lost 3 bases, the J end lost 9 bases, and 13 bases lay between the germline ends. Germline V gene lookup returns CDR1 SGDLS and CDR2 YYNGEE. The DNA of the CDR3 is TGTGCCAGCAGCGCCACATTGCAGGGTTCACCCCTCCACTTT. Amino acids: CASSATLQGSPLHF.

This clonotype was counted only a few times. DNA for the CDR3: TGTGCCAGCAGCCAGACAGCCGGGACAGCCAACTATGGCTACACCTTC. Translation gives CASSQTAGTANYGYTF. This chain uses TRBV3-1 with TRBJ1-2; the match to TRBD1 covers 7 bases. J was trimmed by 2 bases and V by 3 bases; bases with no gene match: 9. The CDR3 covers 16 residues. From germline, CDR1 is LGHDT and CDR2 YNNKEL (reference sequence).

This clonotype has ten or more counts. The chain couples TRBV5-1 to TRBJ1-3; D gene uncertain. Germline V gene data show CDR1 as SGHRS and CDR2 as YFSETQ. With 0 bases removed from V and 0 bases from J, the gap between germline ends came to 10 bases. This CDR3 has 16 amino acids. Written as DNA, the CDR3 is TGCGCCAGCAGCTTGGGAGCGTCCCACTCTGGAAACACCATATATTTT. Its protein is CASSLGASHSGNTIYF. Filled out from reference TRBV5-1 and TRBJ1-3, the complete variable domain reads KAGVTQTPRYLIKTRGQQVTLSCSPISGHRSVSWYQQTPGQGLQFLFEYFSETQRNKGNFPGRFSGRQFSNSRSEMNVSTLELGDSALYLCASSLGASHSGNTIYFGEGSWLTVV.

This clonotype was counted a few times. This rearrangement joins TRBV2 to TRBJ1-2; 8 bases are shared with TRBD1. Germline V gene data show CDR1 as SNHLY and CDR2 as FYNNEI. The CDR3 has 14 amino acids. V shed 8 bases, J shed 9 bases, and the junction held 14 bases outside the gene matches. CDR3 residues: CASGGTGQGKSYTF. The CDR3 bases are TGTGCCAGCGGGGGAACAGGACAGGGCAAGAGCTACACCTTC.

The rearrangement joins TRBV6-2 or TRBV6-3 to TRBJ2-7; 7 bases line up with TRBD1. V was pared by 0 bases and J by 2 bases, with 1 base of the junction left unmatched. CDR1 and CDR2 from the germline V gene are MNHEY and SVGEGT. The CDR3 runs to 14 residues. CDR3 residues: CASSYSGTAYEQYF. The CDR3, as DNA: TGTGCCAGCAGTTACTCCGGGACAGCCTACGAGCAGTACTTC.

This clonotype has only a few counts. The rearrangement links TRBV9 to TRBJ1-1; 10 positions agree with TRBD1. V dropped 4 bases and J dropped 1; count of bases not matched to a gene: 7. CDR3 length: 16 residues. The germline V gene encodes CDR1 SGDLS and CDR2 YYNGEE. The DNA for the CDR3 is TGTGCCAGCAGCCCATGGACAGGGGGGGGGAACACTGAAGCTTTCTTT. This translates into CASSPWTGGGNTEAFF.